This T cell receptor beta chain derives from a study of blood T cell repertoires in COVID-19. Study in general: The cDNA or gDNA used as material had been derived from T cells, B-cell-depleted T cells, or PBMCs.

The CDR3 length is 12 residues. The germline gives CDR1 MDHEN, CDR2 SYDVKM. The V and J ends lost 5 bases and 5 bases respectively, with 9 bases between them. Original methodology: Amplification of reference gene primers was used by the study to estimate nucleated cell counts. Sequencing used immunoSEQ multiplex PCR; TCRdb keeps in-frame clones, though not all of them. Clonal size and the V and J genes are those of that table, whereas D and trimming came from the DNA. The data show about 160,000 clones, around four fifths seen once. The V and J genes are TRBV28 and TRBJ1-1; D is possibly TRBD1 (6 bases). The sequence was obtained from a man aged 70-80 years who had recovered from COVID-19. What was sequenced was peripheral blood. CDR3 sequence (DNA): TGTGCCAGCAGTAGGGGGGGTACTGAAGCTTTCTTT. It encodes CASSRGGTEAFF.